Below, 9 T cell receptor beta chains from the same sample are listed, as sequenced in a study of blood T cells in healthy people across ages. The authors ran a second PCR of 7 to 11 cycles using a sample-barcoded 5' primer and a J-beta primer mix. TCRdb reanalysed the 5' RACE reads using MiXCR and keeps one entry per CDR3 protein. The sample lists about 970,000 distinct CDR3 sequences; about 51% were seen once. Specimen: blood. The receptors come from a woman aged 55-70 years in good health.

This clonotype was observed many times. The chain links TRBV6-5 to TRBJ2-7; 7 bases fit TRBD2. V lost 4 bases, J lost 2 bases, and 2 bases stayed unmatched. The CDR3 length is 13 residues. Germline V gene sequence: CDR1 MNHEY, CDR2 SVGAGI. The CDR3 region has the DNA TGTGCCAGCAGTTTGGGACTACCCTACGAGCAGTACTTC. Translating it yields CASSLGLPYEQYF.

This chain connects TRBV7-2 to TRBJ2-5, with 9 positions matching TRBD1. The CDR3 loop spans 14 amino acids. The V gene end was trimmed by 7 bases and the J gene end by 6 bases; junction bases not matched to a gene: 9. Germline CDR1 and CDR2: SGHTA and FQGNSA. The CDR3 DNA is TGTGCCAGCACGTTACAGGGGGCTCGGAAGACCCAGTACTTC. Translation: CASTLQGARKTQYF.

The chain has TRBV27 and TRBJ2-1; 13 bases map to TRBD2. The V segment lost 6 bases and the J segment 4 bases; nucleotides outside the gene matches: 3. From germline, CDR1 is MNHEY and CDR2 SMNVEV (reference sequence). CDR3 length: 15 amino acids. CDR3 residues: CASRGTSGNYNEQFF. In nucleotides, the CDR3 is TGTGCCAGCAGAGGGACTAGCGGGAATTACAATGAGCAGTTCTTC.

The gene calls are TRBV12-3 or TRBV12-4 and TRBJ2-7, with D tentatively TRBD1 or TRBD2 (6 bases each). This CDR3 has 14 residues. Trimming left V 5 bases short and J 4 bases short, with 15 bases between. CDR3 amino acids: CASSTTGGGYEQYF. The CDR3 DNA is TGTGCCAGCAGTACCACCGGGGGCGGGTACGAGCAGTACTTC.

The V and J genes are TRBV29-1 and TRBJ2-2; TRBD1 agrees at 9 bases. This CDR3 comprises 15 residues. Trimming removed 6 bases from V and 5 bases from J; junction bases left unmatched: 10. CDR1 is SQVTM, CDR2 ANQGSEA, per germline. The CDR3 nucleotides are TGCAGCGTCACGGACAGGGGTTTTCCAACCGGGGAGCTGTTTTTT. Its protein product is CSVTDRGFPTGELFF.

The rearrangement uses TRBV4-2 and TRBJ2-3; D is unclear. From germline, CDR1 is LGHNA and CDR2 YNFKEQ. Trimming took 0 bases from V and 1 from J, leaving 11 bases between them. The CDR3 is made up of 16 amino acids. CDR3 DNA sequence: TGTGCCAGCAGCCAAGATAGGGATATCGGCACAGATACGCAGTATTTT. Encoded protein: CASSQDRDIGTDTQYF.

In its sample, this clonotype was seen a few times. The gene calls are TRBV29-1 and TRBJ1-4, with a tentative D call TRBD1 (5 bases). The germline V and J ends were trimmed by 6 bases and 8 bases, with 16 bases remaining between them. CDR3 length: 13 residues. CDR1 is SQVTM, CDR2 ANQGSEA, per germline. The CDR3 region is CSVNTGLGEKLFF. CDR3 in DNA: TGCAGCGTCAATACGGGACTCGGGGAAAAACTGTTTTTT.

This clonotype was counted between two and nine times. J is TRBJ2-7 and V is TRBV2; D may be TRBD2 (5 bases). Germline CDR1 SNHLY, CDR2 FYNNEI. Trimming removed 6 bases at V and 2 bases at J, with 14 bases between. The CDR3 length is 14 residues. Here the CDR3 reads CASRVPGNPYEQYF. The DNA for the CDR3 is TGTGCCAGCAGGGTTCCCGGGAACCCCTACGAGCAGTACTTC.

The chain is built from TRBV25-1 and TRBJ2-7; 10 nucleotides align to TRBD2. Trimming at V came to 3 bases and at J to 5 bases, leaving 7 bases not matched to a gene. Germline CDR1 reads MGHDK; CDR2 reads SYGVNS. This CDR3 has 15 residues. The CDR3 region is CASSDPSGSRHEQYF. CDR3 sequence (DNA): TGTGCCAGCAGTGATCCTAGCGGGAGTAGGCACGAGCAGTACTTC.